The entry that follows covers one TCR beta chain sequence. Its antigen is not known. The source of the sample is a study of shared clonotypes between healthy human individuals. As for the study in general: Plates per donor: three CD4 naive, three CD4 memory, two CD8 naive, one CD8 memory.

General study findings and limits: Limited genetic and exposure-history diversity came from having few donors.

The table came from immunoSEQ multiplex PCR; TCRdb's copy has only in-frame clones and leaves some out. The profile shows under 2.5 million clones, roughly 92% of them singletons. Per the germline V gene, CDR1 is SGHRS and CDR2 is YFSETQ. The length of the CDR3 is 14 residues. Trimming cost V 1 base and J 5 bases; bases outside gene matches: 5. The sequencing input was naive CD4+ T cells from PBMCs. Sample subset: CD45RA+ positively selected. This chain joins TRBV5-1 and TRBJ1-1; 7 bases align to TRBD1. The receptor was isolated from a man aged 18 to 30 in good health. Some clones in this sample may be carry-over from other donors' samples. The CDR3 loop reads CASSLQGDTTEAFF. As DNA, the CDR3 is TGCGCCAGCAGCTTGCAGGGGGATACGACTGAAGCTTTCTTT. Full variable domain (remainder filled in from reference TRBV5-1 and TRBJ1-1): KAGVTQTPRYLIKTRGQQVTLSCSPISGHRSVSWYQQTPGQGLQFLFEYFSETQRNKGNFPGRFSGRQFSNSRSEMNVSTLELGDSALYLCASSLQGDTTEAFFGQGTRLTVV.